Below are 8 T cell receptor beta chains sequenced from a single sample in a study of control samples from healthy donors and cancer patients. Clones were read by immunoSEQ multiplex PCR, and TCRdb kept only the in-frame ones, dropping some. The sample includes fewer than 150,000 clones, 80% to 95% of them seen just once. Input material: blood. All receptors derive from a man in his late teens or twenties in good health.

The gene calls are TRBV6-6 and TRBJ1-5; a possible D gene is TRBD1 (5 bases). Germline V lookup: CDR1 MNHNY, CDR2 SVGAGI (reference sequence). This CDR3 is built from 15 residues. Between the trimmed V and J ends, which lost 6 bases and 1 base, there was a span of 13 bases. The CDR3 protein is CASSAFRGSNQPQHF. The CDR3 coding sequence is TGTGCCAGCAGCGCCTTTCGGGGGAGCAATCAGCCCCAGCATTTT.

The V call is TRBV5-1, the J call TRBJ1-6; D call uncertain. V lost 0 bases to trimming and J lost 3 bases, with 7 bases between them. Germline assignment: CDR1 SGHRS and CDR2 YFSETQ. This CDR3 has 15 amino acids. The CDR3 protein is CASSLEEVYNSPLHF. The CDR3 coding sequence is TGCGCCAGCAGCTTGGAGGAAGTCTATAATTCACCCCTCCACTTT.

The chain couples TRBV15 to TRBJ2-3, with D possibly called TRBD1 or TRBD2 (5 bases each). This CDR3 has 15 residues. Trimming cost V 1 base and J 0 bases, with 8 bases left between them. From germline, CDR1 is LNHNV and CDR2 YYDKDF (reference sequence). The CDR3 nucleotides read TGTGCCACCAGCAGAGTTGAGGGGAGCACAGATACGCAGTATTTT. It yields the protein CATSRVEGSTDTQYF.

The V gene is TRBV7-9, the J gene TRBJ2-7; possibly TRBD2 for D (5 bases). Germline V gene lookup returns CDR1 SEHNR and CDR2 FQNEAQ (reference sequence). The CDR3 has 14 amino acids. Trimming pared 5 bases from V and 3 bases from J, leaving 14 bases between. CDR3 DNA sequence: TGTGCCAGCAGCCACGTACACACTAGCTACGAGCAGTACTTC. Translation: CASSHVHTSYEQYF.

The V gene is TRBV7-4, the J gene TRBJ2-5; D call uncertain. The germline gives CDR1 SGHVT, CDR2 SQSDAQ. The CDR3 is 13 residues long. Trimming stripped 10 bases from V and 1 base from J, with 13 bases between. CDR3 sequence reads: CATPLALQETQYF. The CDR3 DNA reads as TGTGCCACCCCCCTGGCCCTCCAAGAGACCCAGTACTTC.

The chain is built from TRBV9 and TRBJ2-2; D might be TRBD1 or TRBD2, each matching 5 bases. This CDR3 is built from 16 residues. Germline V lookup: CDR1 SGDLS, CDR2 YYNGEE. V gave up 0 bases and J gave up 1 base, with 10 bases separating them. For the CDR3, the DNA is TGTGCCAGCAGCGTAGTGGGACGGGAGAACACCGGGGAGCTGTTTTTT. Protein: CASSVVGRENTGELFF.

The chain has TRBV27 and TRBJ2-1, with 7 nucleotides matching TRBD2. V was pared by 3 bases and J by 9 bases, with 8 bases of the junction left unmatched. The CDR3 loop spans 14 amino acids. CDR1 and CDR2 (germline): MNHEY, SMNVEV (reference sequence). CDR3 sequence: CASSLGGGYGEQFF. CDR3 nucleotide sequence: TGTGCCAGCAGTTTGGGGGGAGGGTACGGTGAGCAGTTCTTC.

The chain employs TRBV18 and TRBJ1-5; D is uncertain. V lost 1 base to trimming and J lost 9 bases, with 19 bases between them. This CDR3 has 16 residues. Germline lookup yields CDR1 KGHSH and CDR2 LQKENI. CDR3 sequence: CASSPRSSEQAGPQHF. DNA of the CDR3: TGTGCCAGCTCACCACGCTCATCGGAGCAGGCTGGGCCCCAGCATTTT.